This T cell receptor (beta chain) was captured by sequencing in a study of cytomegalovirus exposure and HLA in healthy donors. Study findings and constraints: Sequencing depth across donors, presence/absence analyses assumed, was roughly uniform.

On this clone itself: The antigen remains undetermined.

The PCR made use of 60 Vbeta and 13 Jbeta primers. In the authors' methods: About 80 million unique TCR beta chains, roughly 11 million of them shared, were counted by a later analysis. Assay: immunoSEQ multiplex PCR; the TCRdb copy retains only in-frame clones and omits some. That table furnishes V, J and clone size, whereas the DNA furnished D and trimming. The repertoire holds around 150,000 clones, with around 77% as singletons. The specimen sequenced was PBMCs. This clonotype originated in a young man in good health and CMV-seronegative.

The CDR3 coding sequence is TGTGCCTGGGAACTAGCGGGAGGGTACAATGAGCAGTTCTTC. It codes for CAWELAGGYNEQFF. The chain combines TRBV30 with TRBJ2-1; the match to TRBD2 covers 13 bases. In germline, CDR1 is GTSNPN, CDR2 SVGIG (reference sequence). This CDR3 has 14 residues. The J segment lost 4 bases and the V segment lost 5 bases, leaving 2 bases of the junction unmatched.